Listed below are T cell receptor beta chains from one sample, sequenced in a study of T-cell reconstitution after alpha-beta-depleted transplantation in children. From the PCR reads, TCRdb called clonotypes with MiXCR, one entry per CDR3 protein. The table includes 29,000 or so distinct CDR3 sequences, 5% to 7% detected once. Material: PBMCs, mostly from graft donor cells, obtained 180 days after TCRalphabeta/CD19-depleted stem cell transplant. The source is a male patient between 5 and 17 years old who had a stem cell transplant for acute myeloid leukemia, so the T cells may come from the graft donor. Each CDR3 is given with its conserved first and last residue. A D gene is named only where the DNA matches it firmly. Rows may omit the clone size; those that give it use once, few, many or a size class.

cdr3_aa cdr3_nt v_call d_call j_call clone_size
CASSLVSGRGFDTQYF TGTGCCAGCAGCTTGGTTAGCGGGAGGGGGTTCGATACGCAGTATTTT TRBV5-5 TRBD2 TRBJ2-3 many
CASSYSQGHYGYTF TGTGCCAGCAGTTACTCGCAGGGTCACTATGGCTACACCTTC TRBV6-2/TRBV6-3 NA TRBJ1-2 many
CSVEVGGGSYEQYF TGCAGCGTTGAGGTGGGAGGAGGATCCTACGAGCAGTACTTC TRBV29-1 NA TRBJ2-7 many
CASSLGVAGAIRYEQYF TGTGCCAGCAGCTTAGGGGTAGCGGGAGCTATCCGATACGAGCAGTACTTC TRBV7-2 TRBD2 TRBJ2-7 many
CASSQTGSAPQKLFF TGTGCCAGCAGCCAGACAGGGTCAGCGCCTCAAAAACTGTTTTTT TRBV5-6 TRBD1 TRBJ1-4 many
CASSQDRGFDTIYF TGTGCCAGCAGCCAAGACAGGGGGTTTGACACCATATATTTT TRBV3-1 TRBD1 TRBJ1-3 many
CASSLGQAENQPQHF TGTGCCAGCAGCTTGGGACAGGCGGAAAATCAGCCCCAGCATTTT TRBV7-6 TRBD1 TRBJ1-5 many
CASSLFNSMNTEAFF TGTGCCAGCAGCTTATTCAACAGTATGAACACTGAAGCTTTCTTT TRBV7-2 NA TRBJ1-1 many
CASSATSGGLTDTQYF TGTGCCAGCAGTGCGACTAGCGGAGGCCTCACAGATACGCAGTATTTT TRBV6-1 TRBD2 TRBJ2-3 many
CASSLETRPQHF TGTGCCAGCAGCTTAGAAACAAGGCCCCAGCATTTT TRBV7-9 NA TRBJ1-5 many
CASSFRENYGYTF TGTGCCAGTAGTTTTCGAGAAAACTATGGCTACACCTTC TRBV19 NA TRBJ1-2 NA
CASRRSGDTEAFF TGTGCCAGCAGGCGTTCAGGGGACACTGAAGCTTTCTTT TRBV27 NA TRBJ1-1 many
CAWSPTSGRAKTQYF TGTGCCTGGAGTCCGACTAGCGGGAGGGCAAAGACCCAGTACTTC TRBV30 TRBD2 TRBJ2-5 many
CASSPPGTDYSNQPQHF TGTGCCAGCAGCCCACCCGGGACCGATTATAGCAATCAGCCCCAGCATTTT TRBV7-8 NA TRBJ1-5 many
CSATSGARNNEQFF TGCAGTGCTACGAGCGGAGCAAGAAACAATGAGCAGTTCTTC TRBV20-1 NA TRBJ2-1 medium-sized
CSAAGLAGGGTGELFF TGCAGTGCTGCGGGACTAGCGGGAGGGGGCACCGGGGAGCTGTTTTTT TRBV20-1 TRBD2 TRBJ2-2 many
CASSTDSSTDTQYF TGTGCCAGCAGTACGGACAGTAGCACAGATACGCAGTATTTT TRBV6-2/TRBV6-3 NA TRBJ2-3 many
CASSYTIQTEGTGELFF TGTGCCAGCAGTTACACGATTCAGACGGAGGGAACCGGGGAGCTGTTTTTT TRBV6-5 NA TRBJ2-2 many
CAWSTWTGAKNIQYF TGTGCCTGGAGTACCTGGACAGGGGCCAAAAACATTCAGTACTTC TRBV30 TRBD1 TRBJ2-4 NA
CASTTPPRNQPQHF TGTGCCAGCACCACACCCCCACGCAATCAGCCCCAGCATTTT TRBV6-2/TRBV6-3 NA TRBJ1-5 many
CAISPRFRSYNEQFF TGTGCCATCAGCCCCCGGTTCCGCTCCTACAATGAGCAGTTCTTC TRBV4-2 NA TRBJ2-1 NA
CSATGLAGGGEQFF TGCAGTGCTACGGGACTAGCGGGAGGGGGTGAGCAGTTCTTC TRBV20-1 TRBD2 TRBJ2-1 many
CASRDRGSPQDEQYF TGTGCCAGCAGGGACAGGGGCTCCCCCCAGGACGAGCAGTACTTC TRBV2 TRBD1 TRBJ2-7 many
CASSAGTSGRDQETQYF TGTGCCAGCAGCGCAGGGACTAGCGGGAGGGATCAAGAGACCCAGTACTTC TRBV9 TRBD2 TRBJ2-5 many
CSVDSQTGGSSDTQYF TGCAGCGTTGATAGTCAGACAGGGGGTTCTTCAGATACGCAGTATTTT TRBV29-1 TRBD1 TRBJ2-3 many
CASSYSTPGLGMNTEAFF TGTGCCAGCAGTTACTCGACCCCGGGGCTTGGGATGAACACTGAAGCTTTCTTT TRBV6-5 NA TRBJ1-1 many
CASICRDTGNQPQHF TGTGCCAGCATCTGTAGGGATACGGGCAATCAGCCCCAGCATTTT TRBV21-1 NA TRBJ1-5 many